The rows below give T cell receptor beta chains drawn from one sample of a study of regulatory T cells in long-lasting Graves disease. MiXCR, run by TCRdb on the multiplex PCR reads, gives a single entry per CDR3 protein. The data hold hundreds of thousands of distinct CDR3 sequences, with around 20% observed a single time. Sequencing was performed on peripheral blood mononuclear cells (PBMCs), taken when the disease was refractory, from a patient treated with antithyroid drugs. The receptors here all came from a female donor with Graves disease. CDR3s include the opening cysteine and the closing phenylalanine or tryptophan. D genes are given only for firm matches. The listing skips clone size in some rows; elsewhere it reads once, few, many or a size class.

CDR3aa | CDR3nt | d_gene | j_gene | len | abundance | v_gene
CASSSQGSEQFF | TGTGCCAGCAGCTCACAGGGGAGTGAGCAGTTCTTC | TRBD1 | TRBJ2-1 | 12 | once | TRBV11-1
CASSVGEGGPHTGELFF | TGTGCCAGCAGCGTAGGGGAGGGGGGGCCTCACACCGGGGAGCTGTTTTTT | - | TRBJ2-2 | 17 | - | TRBV9
CASKRTGQVGIQYF | TGTGCCAGCAAACGAACGGGACAGGTGGGCATTCAGTACTTC | TRBD1 | TRBJ2-4 | 14 | - | TRBV10-3
CASSLLYTDTQYF | TGTGCCAGCAGTTTGCTGTACACAGATACGCAGTATTTT | - | TRBJ2-3 | 13 | - | TRBV12-3/TRBV12-4
CAGSLFGLAGAYEQYF | TGTGCCGGCAGTTTATTTGGACTAGCGGGGGCCTACGAGCAGTACTTC | TRBD2 | TRBJ2-7 | 16 | few | TRBV28
CAWSEGRKNGYTF | TGTGCCTGGAGCGAAGGCCGGAAAAATGGCTACACCTTC | - | TRBJ1-2 | 13 | many | TRBV30
CASRTGRTYEQYF | TGTGCCAGCAGGACAGGGAGGACCTACGAGCAGTACTTC | - | TRBJ2-7 | 13 | many | TRBV6-1
CASSSSGTMNEQYF | TGTGCCAGCAGTTCATCCGGGACGATGAACGAGCAGTACTTC | - | TRBJ2-7 | 14 | many | TRBV12-3/TRBV12-4
CSVEDPRGRQETQYF | TGCAGCGTTGAAGATCCCAGGGGGCGTCAAGAGACCCAGTACTTC | TRBD1 | TRBJ2-5 | 15 | - | TRBV29-1
CASREQHNEQFF | TGTGCCAGCAGGGAGCAGCACAATGAGCAGTTCTTC | - | TRBJ2-1 | 12 | - | TRBV2
CASRDYSTQYF | TGTGCCAGCAGGGATTATAGCACCCAGTACTTC | - | TRBJ2-5 | 11 | - | TRBV12-3/TRBV12-4
CASSDIAGTYVQYF | TGCGCCAGCAGTGACATAGCGGGGACCTACGTGCAGTACTTC | TRBD2 | TRBJ2-7 | 14 | few | TRBV10-2
CASNFQGRTAFF | TGTGCCAGCAACTTCCAGGGGAGAACGGCTTTCTTT | - | TRBJ1-1 | 12 | many | TRBV6-2/TRBV6-3
CASRTRGGEAFF | TGTGCCAGCAGAACTAGGGGCGGGGAGGCTTTCTTT | - | TRBJ1-1 | 12 | - | TRBV7-2
CASRGWGDGELFF | TGTGCCAGCAGAGGTTGGGGAGACGGGGAGCTGTTTTTT | - | TRBJ2-2 | 13 | many | TRBV27
CSASPDSTRETQYF | TGCAGTGCTAGCCCCGACAGTACGAGGGAGACCCAGTACTTC | - | TRBJ2-5 | 14 | - | TRBV20-1
CASSLETNYGYTF | TGTGCCAGCAGCCTCGAGACAAACTATGGCTACACCTTC | - | TRBJ1-2 | 13 | - | TRBV7-2
CASSAWDRDYEQYF | TGTGCCAGCAGTGCTTGGGACAGGGACTACGAGCAGTACTTC | TRBD1 | TRBJ2-7 | 14 | many | TRBV28
CASSTWSGGDAGYTF | TGTGCCAGTAGTACCTGGTCCGGAGGTGACGCTGGCTACACCTTC | - | TRBJ1-2 | 15 | - | TRBV19
CASSSGLAGAMRETQYF | TGCGCCAGCAGCTCGGGACTAGCGGGAGCCATGAGGGAGACCCAGTACTTC | TRBD2 | TRBJ2-5 | 17 | few | TRBV5-1
CAISDRTSGTNTGELFF | TGTGCCATCAGTGACAGGACTAGCGGGACCAACACCGGGGAGCTGTTTTTT | TRBD2 | TRBJ2-2 | 17 | - | TRBV10-3
CASSFRIPTSGRSYEQYF | TGTGCTAGCAGCTTCCGAATCCCCACTAGCGGCCGGTCCTACGAGCAGTACTTC | TRBD2 | TRBJ2-7 | 18 | - | TRBV7-3
CASSRDGGNTEAFF | TGCGCCAGCAGTCGGGACGGTGGAAACACTGAAGCTTTCTTT | - | TRBJ1-1 | 14 | many | TRBV5-1
CAWTYTNTGELFF | TGTGCCTGGACCTACACGAACACCGGGGAGCTGTTTTTT | - | TRBJ2-2 | 13 | few | TRBV30
CASISQGFTEAFF | TGTGCCAGCATTTCCCAGGGGTTCACTGAAGCTTTCTTT | - | TRBJ1-1 | 13 | - | TRBV27
CASGSINAYEQYF | TGTGCTAGTGGTTCGATTAACGCTTACGAGCAGTACTTC | - | TRBJ2-7 | 13 | many | TRBV12-5
CASSQDEGAYGYTF | TGCGCCAGCAGCCAAGACGAAGGGGCCTATGGCTACACCTTC | - | TRBJ1-2 | 14 | - | TRBV4-1
CASSQTGTSGRKETQYF | TGTGCCAGCAGCCAAACTGGAACTAGCGGGAGGAAAGAGACCCAGTACTTC | TRBD2 | TRBJ2-5 | 17 | many | TRBV3-1
CASSLDPDSVEQYF | TGCGCCAGCAGCCTGGACCCGGACAGCGTCGAGCAGTACTTC | - | TRBJ2-7 | 14 | - | TRBV5-1
CASSPRTGFPGNTIYF | TGTGCCAGCAGCCCCCGGACAGGGTTCCCTGGAAACACCATATATTTT | TRBD1 | TRBJ1-3 | 16 | few | TRBV12-3/TRBV12-4
CASSLAWDRLNTEAFF | TGTGCCAGCAGCTTAGCTTGGGACAGACTGAACACTGAAGCTTTCTTT | TRBD1 | TRBJ1-1 | 16 | many | TRBV11-2
CAWSVIGYEQYF | TGTGCCTGGAGTGTAATAGGTTACGAGCAGTACTTC | - | TRBJ2-7 | 12 | - | TRBV30
CASSSLSGENTGELFF | TGTGCCAGCAGCTCATTAAGCGGGGAGAACACCGGGGAGCTGTTTTTT | TRBD2 | TRBJ2-2 | 16 | few | TRBV7-9
CASSPGLAGATYEQYF | TGTGCCAGCAGTCCGGGACTAGCGGGAGCCACCTACGAGCAGTACTTC | TRBD2 | TRBJ2-7 | 16 | many | TRBV27
CASSSKGLQPQHF | TGTGCCAGCAGCTCTAAAGGGCTGCAACCTCAGCATTTT | - | TRBJ1-5 | 13 | - | TRBV7-9
CASSIDNEVPELFF | TGTGCCAGTAGTATAGATAACGAAGTACCAGAGCTGTTTTTT | - | TRBJ2-2 | 14 | - | TRBV19
CASSLSWTGPGEQYF | TGTGCCAGTAGTCTCTCCTGGACAGGGCCTGGGGAGCAGTACTTC | TRBD1 | TRBJ2-7 | 15 | - | TRBV19
CASSQDSAGGSGTEAFF | TGCGCCAGCAGCCAAGATTCGGCAGGGGGCTCAGGCACTGAAGCTTTCTTT | TRBD1 | TRBJ1-1 | 17 | many | TRBV4-3
CATSRETGTGGTGANVLTF | TGTGCCACCAGCAGGGAGACCGGGACAGGGGGTACTGGGGCCAACGTCCTGACTTTC | TRBD1 | TRBJ2-6 | 19 | many | TRBV15
CAWSYTGVPGELFF | TGTGCCTGGAGTTACACAGGGGTTCCCGGGGAGCTGTTTTTT | TRBD1 | TRBJ2-2 | 14 | - | TRBV30
CASSERPEGAEKLFF | TGTGCCAGCAGTGAAAGGCCCGAGGGGGCTGAAAAACTGTTTTTT | TRBD1 | TRBJ1-4 | 15 | - | TRBV6-1
CASSYSITLAGIYEQYF | TGTGCCAGCAGTTACTCGATCACACTAGCGGGAATCTACGAGCAGTACTTC | TRBD2 | TRBJ2-7 | 17 | few | TRBV6-2/TRBV6-3
CASSPRSTGSYGYTF | TGTGCCAGCAGTCCCCGGTCGACAGGGAGCTATGGCTACACCTTC | TRBD1 | TRBJ1-2 | 15 | - | TRBV12-3/TRBV12-4
CASSLPGQGRFSPLHF | TGTGCCAGCAGCTTACCAGGACAGGGTCGATTTTCACCCCTCCACTTT | TRBD1 | TRBJ1-6 | 16 | many | TRBV5-6
CATGGVSWYTQYF | TGTGCCACGGGAGGGGTTTCATGGTATACGCAGTATTTT | TRBD2 | TRBJ2-3 | 13 | - | TRBV27
CASSPGPQFNQPQHF | TGTGCCAGCAGTCCCGGGCCCCAGTTCAATCAGCCCCAGCATTTT | - | TRBJ1-5 | 15 | many | TRBV27
CASSPRTSGYEQYF | TGTGCCAGCAGTCCCCGGACTAGCGGCTACGAGCAGTACTTC | TRBD2 | TRBJ2-7 | 14 | many | TRBV2
CASIPFGGQPQHF | TGTGCCAGCATCCCCTTCGGGGGGCAGCCCCAGCATTTT | - | TRBJ1-5 | 13 | - | TRBV28
CASSLGQSVAKNIQYF | TGTGCCAGCAGCTTAGGACAGTCGGTTGCCAAAAACATTCAGTACTTC | - | TRBJ2-4 | 16 | few | TRBV7-2
CASNQGQGTDTQYF | TGTGCCAGCAATCAGGGACAGGGAACAGATACGCAGTATTTT | TRBD1 | TRBJ2-3 | 14 | - | TRBV2
CASRPRRDRGYNEQFF | TGTGCCAGCAGGCCCCGACGGGACAGGGGCTACAATGAGCAGTTCTTC | TRBD1 | TRBJ2-1 | 16 | - | TRBV27